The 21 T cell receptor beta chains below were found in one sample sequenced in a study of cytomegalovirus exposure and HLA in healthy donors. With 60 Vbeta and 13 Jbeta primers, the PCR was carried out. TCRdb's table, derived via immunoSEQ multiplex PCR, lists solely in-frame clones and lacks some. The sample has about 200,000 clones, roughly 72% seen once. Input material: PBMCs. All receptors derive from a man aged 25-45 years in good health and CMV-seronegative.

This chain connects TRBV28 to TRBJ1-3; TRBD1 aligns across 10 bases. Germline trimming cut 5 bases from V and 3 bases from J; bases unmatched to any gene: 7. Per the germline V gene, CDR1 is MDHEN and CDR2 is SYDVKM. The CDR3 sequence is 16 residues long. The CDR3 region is CASSQRTGGSGNTIYF. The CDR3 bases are TGTGCCAGCAGTCAAAGGACAGGGGGAAGTGGAAACACCATATATTTT.

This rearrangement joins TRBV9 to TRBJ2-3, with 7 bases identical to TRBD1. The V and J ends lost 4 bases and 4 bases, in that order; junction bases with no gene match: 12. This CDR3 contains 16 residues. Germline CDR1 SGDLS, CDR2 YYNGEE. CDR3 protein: CASSLRQGEGADTQYF. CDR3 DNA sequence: TGTGCCAGCAGCCTGAGACAGGGTGAGGGGGCAGATACGCAGTATTTT.

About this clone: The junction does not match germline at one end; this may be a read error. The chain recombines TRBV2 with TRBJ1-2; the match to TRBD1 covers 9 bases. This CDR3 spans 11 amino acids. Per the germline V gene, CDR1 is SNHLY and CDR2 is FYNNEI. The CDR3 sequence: CASSSNRGPLF. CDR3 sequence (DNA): TGTGCCAGCAGCTCCAACAGGGGGCCCCTCTTC.

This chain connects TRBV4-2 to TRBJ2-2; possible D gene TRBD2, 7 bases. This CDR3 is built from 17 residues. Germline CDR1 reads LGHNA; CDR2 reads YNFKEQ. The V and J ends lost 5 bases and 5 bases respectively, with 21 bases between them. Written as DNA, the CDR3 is TGTGCCAGCAGCGCCGGACTAAGGGGGGGAGAAACCGGGGAGCTGTTTTTT. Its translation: CASSAGLRGGETGELFF.

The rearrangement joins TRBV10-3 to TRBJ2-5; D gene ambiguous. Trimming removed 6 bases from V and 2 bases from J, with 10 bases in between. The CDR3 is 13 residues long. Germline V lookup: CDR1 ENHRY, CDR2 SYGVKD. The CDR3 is CAIRVAGQETQYF. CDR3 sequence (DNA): TGTGCCATCAGAGTGGCAGGACAAGAGACCCAGTACTTC.

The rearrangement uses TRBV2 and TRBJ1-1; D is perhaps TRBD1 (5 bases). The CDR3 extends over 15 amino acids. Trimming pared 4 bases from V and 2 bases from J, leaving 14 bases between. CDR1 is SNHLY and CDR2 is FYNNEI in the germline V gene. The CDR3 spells CASSVQGLSNTEAFF. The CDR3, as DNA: TGTGCCAGCAGTGTCCAGGGACTCTCCAACACTGAAGCTTTCTTT.

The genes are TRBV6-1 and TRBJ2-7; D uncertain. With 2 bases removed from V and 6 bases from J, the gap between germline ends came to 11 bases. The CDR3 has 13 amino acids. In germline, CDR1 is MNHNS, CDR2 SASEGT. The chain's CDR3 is CASSESALPEQYF. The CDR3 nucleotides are TGTGCCAGCAGTGAATCCGCGTTGCCCGAGCAGTACTTC.

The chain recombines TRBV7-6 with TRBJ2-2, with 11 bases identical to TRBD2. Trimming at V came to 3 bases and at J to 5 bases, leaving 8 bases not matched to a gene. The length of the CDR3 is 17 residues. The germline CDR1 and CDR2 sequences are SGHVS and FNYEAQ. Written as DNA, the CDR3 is TGTGCCAGCAGCTTTGGCCCGGGACTAGCGGAGACCGGGGAGCTGTTTTTT. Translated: CASSFGPGLAETGELFF. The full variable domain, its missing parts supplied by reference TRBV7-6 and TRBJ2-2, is GAGVSQSPRYKVTKRGQDVALRCDPISGHVSLYWYRQALGQGPEFLTYFNYEAQQDKSGLPNDRFSAERPEGSISTLTIQRTEQRDSAMYRCASSFGPGLAETGELFFGEGSRLTVL.

In nucleotides, the CDR3 is TGTGCCAGCAGCCGGCCCCCCAGCGGCCAGGAGACCCAGTACTTC. This translates into CASSRPPSGQETQYF. The chain combines TRBV21-1 with TRBJ2-5; TRBD2 is the table's D call and was not checked against the DNA. TRBV21-1 is tagged as a pseudogene. The CDR3 contains 15 residues.

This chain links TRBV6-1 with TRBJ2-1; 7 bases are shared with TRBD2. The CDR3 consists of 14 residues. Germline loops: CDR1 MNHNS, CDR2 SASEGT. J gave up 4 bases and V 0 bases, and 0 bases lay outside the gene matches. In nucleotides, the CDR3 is TGTGCCAGCAGTGAAGCGGGAGGGTACAATGAGCAGTTCTTC. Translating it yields CASSEAGGYNEQFF.

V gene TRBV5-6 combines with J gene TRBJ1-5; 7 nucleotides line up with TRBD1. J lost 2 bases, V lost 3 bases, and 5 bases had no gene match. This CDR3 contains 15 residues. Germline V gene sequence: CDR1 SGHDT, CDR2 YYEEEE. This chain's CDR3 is CASSYRGFGNQPQHF. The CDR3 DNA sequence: TGTGCCAGCAGCTACAGGGGATTCGGCAATCAGCCCCAGCATTTT.

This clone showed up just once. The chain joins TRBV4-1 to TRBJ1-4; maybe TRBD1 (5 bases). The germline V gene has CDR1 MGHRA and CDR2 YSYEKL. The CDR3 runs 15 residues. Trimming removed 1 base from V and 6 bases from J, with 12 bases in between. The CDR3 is CASSQGWGEDEKLFF. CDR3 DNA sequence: TGCGCCAGCAGCCAAGGGTGGGGGGAGGATGAAAAACTGTTTTTT.

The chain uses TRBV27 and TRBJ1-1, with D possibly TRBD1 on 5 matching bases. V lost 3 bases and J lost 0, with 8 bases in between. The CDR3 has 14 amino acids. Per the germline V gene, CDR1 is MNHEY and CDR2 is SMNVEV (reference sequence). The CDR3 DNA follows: TGTGCCAGCAGTTTTGCGGGGGTGAACACTGAAGCTTTCTTT. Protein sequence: CASSFAGVNTEAFF.

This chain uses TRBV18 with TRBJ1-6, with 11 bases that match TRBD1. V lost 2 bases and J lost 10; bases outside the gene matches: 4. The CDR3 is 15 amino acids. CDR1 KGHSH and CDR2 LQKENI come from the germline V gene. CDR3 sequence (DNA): TGTGCCAGCTCACCAGGGACAGGGGGTCAATCACCCCTCCACTTT. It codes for CASSPGTGGQSPLHF.

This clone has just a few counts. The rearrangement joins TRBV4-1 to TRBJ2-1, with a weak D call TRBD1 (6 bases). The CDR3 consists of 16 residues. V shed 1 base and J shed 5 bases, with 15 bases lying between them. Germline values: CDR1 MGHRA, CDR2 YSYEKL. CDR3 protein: CASSQVSRGHDNEQFF. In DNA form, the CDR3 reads TGCGCCAGCAGCCAAGTATCCAGGGGTCACGACAATGAGCAGTTCTTC.

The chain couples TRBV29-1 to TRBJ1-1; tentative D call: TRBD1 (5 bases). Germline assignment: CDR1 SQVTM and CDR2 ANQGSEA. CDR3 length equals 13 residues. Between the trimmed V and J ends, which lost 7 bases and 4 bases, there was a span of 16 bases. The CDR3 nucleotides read TGCAGCGCCCCAGGGCCAATTAGCACTGAAGCTTTCTTT. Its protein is CSAPGPISTEAFF.

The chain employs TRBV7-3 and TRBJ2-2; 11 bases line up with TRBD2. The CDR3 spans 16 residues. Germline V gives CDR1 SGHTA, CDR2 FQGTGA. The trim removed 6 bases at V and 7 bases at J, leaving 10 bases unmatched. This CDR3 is CASSRLAGGPGGELFF. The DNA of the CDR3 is TGTGCCAGCAGTCGGTTAGCGGGAGGGCCTGGCGGGGAGCTGTTTTTT.

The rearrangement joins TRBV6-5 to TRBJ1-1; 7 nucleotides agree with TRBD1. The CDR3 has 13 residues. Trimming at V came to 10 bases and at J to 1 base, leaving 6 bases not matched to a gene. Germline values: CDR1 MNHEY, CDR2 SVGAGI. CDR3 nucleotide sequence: TGTGCCATCCGCGGGACAGCGAACACTGAAGCTTTCTTT. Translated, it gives CAIRGTANTEAFF.

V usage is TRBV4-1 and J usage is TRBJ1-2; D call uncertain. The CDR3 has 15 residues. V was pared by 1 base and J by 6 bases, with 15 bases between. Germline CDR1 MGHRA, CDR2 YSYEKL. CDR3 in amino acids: CASSQGQRAADGYTF. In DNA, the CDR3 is TGCGCCAGCAGCCAAGGACAAAGGGCAGCGGATGGCTACACCTTC.

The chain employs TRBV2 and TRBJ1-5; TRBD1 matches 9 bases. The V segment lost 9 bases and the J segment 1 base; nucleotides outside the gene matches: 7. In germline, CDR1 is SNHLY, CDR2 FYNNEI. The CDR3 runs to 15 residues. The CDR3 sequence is CASLGQGVSNQPQHF. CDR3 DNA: TGTGCCAGTCTGGGACAGGGCGTCAGCAATCAGCCCCAGCATTTT.

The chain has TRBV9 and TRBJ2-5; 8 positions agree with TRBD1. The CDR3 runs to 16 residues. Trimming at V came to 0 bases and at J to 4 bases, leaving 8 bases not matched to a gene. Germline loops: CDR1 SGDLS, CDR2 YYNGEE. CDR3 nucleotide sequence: TGTGCCAGCAGCGTAGCGTCCGGGACAGGTGGAGAGACCCAGTACTTC. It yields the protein CASSVASGTGGETQYF.